The clone carrying this TCR beta chain was observed a few times. What it binds is unknown. TCRdb re-called the 5' RACE reads with MiXCR, one entry per CDR3 protein. Among around 690,000 distinct CDR3 sequences listed, 21% were seen once. Germline V gene sequence: CDR1 SGHTA, CDR2 FQGNSA. The CDR3 has 14 amino acids. The V and J ends lost 5 bases and 6 bases respectively, with 13 bases between them. This specimen belongs to a study of identical twins. Study-wide results and caveats: Sequences that were beta out-of-frame showed weaker excess twin sharing.

The data also belong to a second study, concerning T cells expressing NK-cell markers. Per that study: Several experiments employed an anti-gamma-delta TCR antibody to confine sorting to alpha-beta TCR T cells.

V gene TRBV7-2 combines with J gene TRBJ1-4; D is undetermined. Input material: PBMCs. The receptor was isolated from a woman aged 18-29 years in good health. CDR3 in DNA: TGTGCCAGCAGCCCGCAGGTTGGGTATGAAAAACTGTTTTTT. Encoded protein: CASSPQVGYEKLFF.